This entry concerns a single T cell receptor (beta chain). Its antigen is not identified. This sample was taken from a study of cytomegalovirus exposure and HLA in healthy donors. Study-level information: A prior analysis found 100 million to 140 million unique TCR beta sequences from 150 million to 200 million T cells. General study results and limits: In a later analysis, CMV-associated beta chains were mostly HLA-associated, it appeared. Donors belonging to an Asian-associated ancestry cluster reportedly showed fewer N-insertions in productive TCRs than the roughly 670-donor mean, according to what a later analysis found. Several of the most significant clusters appeared, in a later analysis, to be linked to common viral pathogens.

Researchers ran the PCR with 60 Vbeta and 13 Jbeta primers. Sequencing was performed with immunoSEQ multiplex PCR; in TCRdb, only in-frame clones are kept and a portion is missing. The sample yields about 140,000 clones, around 75% seen once. Per germline, CDR1 SGHNT and CDR2 YYREEE (reference sequence). V was clipped by 4 bases and J by 6 bases; unmatched bases: 0. The length of the CDR3 is 13 residues. Specimen: PBMCs. The chain couples TRBV5-4 to TRBJ1-4; 10 bases map to TRBD1. The TCR comes from a man between 60 and 75 years old in good health and CMV-seronegative. CDR3 DNA: TGTGCCAGCAGCGGGACAGGGGATGAAAAACTGTTTTTT. It yields the protein CASSGTGDEKLFF.